One and the same sample provided the 13 T cell receptor beta chains below, sequenced in a study of a mutant IDH1 vaccine in newly diagnosed glioma. Clones were sequenced by immunoSEQ multiplex PCR, and TCRdb holds only the in-frame ones, with some missing. Of around 50,000 clones in the sample, approximately 90% were seen once. This sample's time point: week 35, safety follow-up. In every dose of vaccine, 300 ug of mutant IDH1 20-mer peptide was given alongside topical imiquimod. These TCRs' antigens remain unknown. The starting material was PBMCs, obtained from a glioma patient whose treatment included an IDH1 peptide vaccine. Source of these receptors: a woman aged 40 to 50 with glioma.

The chain combines TRBV5-1 with TRBJ2-2; D is ambiguous. This CDR3 spans 14 amino acids. V was clipped by 0 bases and J by 6 bases, with 9 bases between them. CDR1 and CDR2 from the germline V gene are SGHRS and YFSETQ. CDR3 amino acids: CASSLGNRAGELFF. CDR3 in DNA: TGCGCCAGCAGCTTGGGGAATAGGGCCGGGGAGCTGTTTTTT.

V usage is TRBV4-1 and J usage is TRBJ2-3; D tentatively fits TRBD1 or TRBD2 (5 bases each). This CDR3 spans 13 amino acids. The V end lost 0 bases, the J end lost 7 bases, and 8 bases lay between the germline ends. Germline V gene data show CDR1 as MGHRA and CDR2 as YSYEKL. CDR3 region: CASSQDRDHTQYF. The CDR3 DNA reads as TGCGCCAGCAGCCAAGACCGGGACCATACGCAGTATTTT.

The chain joins TRBV4-2 to TRBJ1-4; 7 positions match TRBD1. Per the germline V gene, CDR1 is LGHNA and CDR2 is YNFKEQ. J lost 8 bases, V lost 0 bases, and 9 bases had no gene match. The CDR3 has 16 amino acids. CDR3 residues: CASSQDWARGIEKLFF. DNA of the CDR3: TGTGCCAGCAGCCAAGACTGGGCCAGGGGGATCGAAAAACTGTTTTTT.

This clone was seen only once. The chain links TRBV20-1 to TRBJ2-7, with unresolved D. V gave up 1 base and J gave up 6 bases, with 7 bases separating them. Germline CDR1 reads DFQATT; CDR2 reads SNEGSKA (reference sequence). This CDR3 region has 11 residues. The DNA for the CDR3 is TGCAGTGCTAGAGCCGGGCCCGAGCAGTACTTC. It translates to CSARAGPEQYF.

The J gene is TRBJ2-3, the V gene TRBV5-1; 10 bases are a match to TRBD2. The length of the CDR3 is 16 residues. Germline assignment: CDR1 SGHRS and CDR2 YFSETQ. The trim removed 4 bases at V and 0 bases at J, leaving 5 bases unmatched. For the CDR3, the DNA is TGCGCCAGCAGCCCGCTGACTAGCGGGAGCACAGATACGCAGTATTTT. Translated: CASSPLTSGSTDTQYF.

The V gene is TRBV4-1, the J gene TRBJ2-7, with D possibly being TRBD2 (5 bases). Trimming shortened V by 1 base and J by 5 bases, and 12 bases separated the two germline ends. CDR3 length: 14 residues. Germline values: CDR1 MGHRA, CDR2 YSYEKL. CDR3 nucleotides: TGCGCCAGCAGCCAAGCCCGGAGAGCGGACGAGCAGTACTTC. Translating it yields CASSQARRADEQYF.

This clone has a handful of counts. The chain has TRBV7-2 and TRBJ1-3, with TRBD1 identical over 8 bases. The V gene's germline CDR1 is SGHTA and CDR2 FQGNSA. This CDR3 spans 14 amino acids. After removal of 4 bases from V and 2 bases from J, the junction contained 1 base not matched to a gene. Here the CDR3 reads CASSSDRAGNTIYF. In DNA form, the CDR3 reads TGTGCCAGCAGCTCGGACAGGGCTGGAAACACCATATATTTT. The whole variable domain, remainder taken from reference TRBV7-2 and TRBJ1-3, is GAGVSQSPSNKVTEKGKDVELRCDPISGHTALYWYRQSLGQGLEFLIYFQGNSAPDKSGLPSDRFSAERTGGSVSTLTIQRTQQEDSAVYLCASSSDRAGNTIYFGEGSWLTVV.

The chain uses TRBV19 and TRBJ1-1, with D tentatively TRBD1 (6 bases). Germline V lookup: CDR1 LNHDA, CDR2 SQIVND (reference sequence). CDR3 length: 12 residues. The V and J ends lost 8 bases and 2 bases respectively, with 9 bases between them. CDR3 nucleotides: TGTGCCAGTGGGACACCTAACACTGAAGCTTTCTTT. Translating it yields CASGTPNTEAFF. Based on the CDR3 plus reference TRBV19 and TRBJ1-1, the full variable domain is DGGITQSPKYLFRKEGQNVTLSCEQNLNHDAMYWYRQDPGQGLRLIYYSQIVNDFQKGDIAEGYSVSREKKESFPLTVTSAQKNPTAFYLCASGTPNTEAFFGQGTRLTVV.

The chain is built from TRBV9 and TRBJ2-3, with no clear D. Germline-derived CDR1 and CDR2 are SGDLS and YYNGEE. The CDR3 is 12 residues long. V was trimmed by 5 bases and J by 5 bases, leaving 9 bases between them. The CDR3 DNA follows: TGTGCCAGCAGTTGGGCAGGAGATACGCAGTATTTT. Its protein is CASSWAGDTQYF. The whole variable domain, filled in from reference TRBV9 and TRBJ2-3, reads DSGVTQTPKHLITATGQRVTLRCSPRSGDLSVYWYQQSLDQGLQFLIQYYNGEERAKGNILERFSAQQFPDLHSELNLSSLELGDSALYFCASSWAGDTQYFGPGTRLTVL.

The chain couples TRBV4-1 to TRBJ1-6; 8 bases line up with TRBD1. This CDR3 region has 17 residues. With 1 base clipped from V and 8 bases from J, the junction kept 10 bases outside the gene matches. Germline V gene data show CDR1 as MGHRA and CDR2 as YSYEKL. The CDR3 loop reads CASSQAAGGNEYSPLHF. CDR3 DNA: TGCGCCAGCAGCCAAGCGGCAGGGGGCAATGAGTATTCACCCCTCCACTTT.

The rearrangement links TRBV7-2 to TRBJ2-1; D is uncertain. Trimming left V 5 bases short and J 8 bases short, with 7 bases between. The CDR3 totals 11 residues. Germline values: CDR1 SGHTA, CDR2 FQGNSA. The CDR3 DNA is TGTGCCAGCAGCGACCGATATGAGCAGTTCTTC. Protein: CASSDRYEQFF.

CDR3 region: CASSRSGRDGEQFF. CDR3 sequence (DNA): TGTGCCAGTAGTAGATCGGGACGGGACGGCGAGCAGTTCTTC. The V and J genes are TRBV19 and TRBJ2-1, with D tentatively TRBD1 or TRBD2 (5 bases each). The CDR3 length is 14 residues. The germline V gene encodes CDR1 LNHDA and CDR2 SQIVND (reference sequence). Trimming pared 4 bases from V and 10 bases from J, leaving 17 bases between.

V usage is TRBV7-9 and J usage is TRBJ1-2, with D possibly TRBD1 on 5 matching bases. Deletions cut 5 bases from V and 11 bases from J, with 15 bases between. Germline CDR1 and CDR2: SEHNR and FQNEAQ (reference sequence). This CDR3 has 12 residues. CDR3 DNA sequence: TGTGCCAGCAGCGGATCATGGGGGGGGTACACCTTC. This gives the protein CASSGSWGGYTF.